A single sample gave rise to the 17 T cell receptor beta chains below, sequenced in a study of regulatory T cells in long-lasting Graves disease. Specified time point: persistent/refractory GD, antithyroid drugs over 5 years with positive TRAb. RNA extracted from PBMCs served as the sequencing template. Arm-PCR of CDR3 regions with iRepertoire HTBI primers generated TCR beta libraries. TCRdb passed the multiplex PCR reads through MiXCR, listing each CDR3 protein once. Of around 400,000 distinct CDR3 sequences in the sample, under 25% are singletons; the top ten hold around 15%. The specimen was peripheral blood mononuclear cells (PBMCs), collected when the disease was refractory, from a patient treated with antithyroid drugs. The source is a female donor with Graves disease.

This clonotype occurred a few times. The chain uses TRBV20-1 and TRBJ2-7; 8 bases are a match to TRBD2. This CDR3 has 14 amino acids. Trimming took 6 bases from V and 0 from J; bases not matched to a gene: 7. Per the germline V gene, CDR1 is DFQATT and CDR2 is SNEGSKA (reference sequence). CDR3 nucleotide sequence: TGCAGTGCAAGACTAGCGTTCCACTCCTACGAGCAGTACTTC. This encodes CSARLAFHSYEQYF.

In this sample, this clonotype turned up many times. The chain links TRBV5-1 to TRBJ1-1; 7 positions match TRBD1. CDR3 length equals 15 residues. Germline trimming cut 0 bases from V and 2 bases from J; bases unmatched to any gene: 4. The germline CDR1 and CDR2 sequences are SGHRS and YFSETQ. The CDR3 here is CASSLEAGGNTEAFF. CDR3 bases: TGCGCCAGCAGCTTGGAAGCAGGGGGAAACACTGAAGCTTTCTTT.

The chain employs TRBV18 and TRBJ1-1, with TRBD1 matching 8 bases. The CDR3 has 15 residues. Looked up from germline, CDR1 is KGHSH and CDR2 is LQKENI. V gave up 2 bases and J gave up 6 bases; unmatched junction bases: 8. CDR3 nucleotide sequence: TGTGCCAGCTCACCAGGCAGGGGGCGAGAGGCTGAAGCTTTCTTT. Translating it yields CASSPGRGREAEAFF.

The CDR3 region has the DNA TGTGCCAGCAGCCCTAGTGGAGGTCACAATGAGCAGTTCTTC. It specifies CASSPSGGHNEQFF. This rearrangement joins TRBV7-9 to TRBJ2-1; D may be TRBD2 (5 bases). Germline CDR1 is SEHNR and CDR2 is FQNEAQ (reference sequence). This CDR3 contains 14 residues. The ends were cut back, 5 bases at V and 5 bases at J, with 13 bases in the middle.

The chain carries TRBV27 and TRBJ2-5, with 9 bases aligning to TRBD1. J gave up 4 bases and V 6 bases, and 9 bases lay outside the gene matches. Germline V gene lookup returns CDR1 MNHEY and CDR2 SMNVEV (reference sequence). The length of the CDR3 is 15 residues. The CDR3 DNA sequence: TGTGCCAGCAGACCCGGGGACAGGGTGAGAGAGACCCAGTACTTC. This sequence encodes CASRPGDRVRETQYF.

This clonotype showed up many times. The genes are TRBV29-1 and TRBJ2-7; tentatively, D is TRBD2 (6 bases). Germline V gene lookup returns CDR1 SQVTM and CDR2 ANQGSEA. Deletions cut 5 bases from V and 3 bases from J, with 8 bases between. CDR3 size: 11 residues. DNA of the CDR3: TGCAGCGTTTGGGGGGACTACGAGCAGTACTTC. Residues: CSVWGDYEQYF.

The V call is TRBV15, the J call TRBJ1-1; D is possibly TRBD1 (5 bases). V lost 4 bases to trimming and J lost 2 bases, with 14 bases between them. The length of the CDR3 is 15 residues. Looked up from germline, CDR1 is LNHNV and CDR2 is YYDKDF (reference sequence). This CDR3 reads CATSTLLGGNTEAFF. The CDR3 region has the DNA TGTGCCACCAGCACCCTGCTCGGGGGAAACACTGAAGCTTTCTTT.

This clonotype was recorded at least ten times. V is TRBV28 and J is TRBJ2-5; weak D call: TRBD2 (6 bases). The V gene's germline CDR1 is MDHEN and CDR2 SYDVKM. The CDR3 is 16 residues long. The germline V and J ends were trimmed by 4 bases and 1 base, with 16 bases remaining between them. The CDR3 region is CASSSRVRGLQETQYF. CDR3 DNA sequence: TGTGCCAGCAGTTCCCGCGTTAGGGGACTCCAAGAGACCCAGTACTTC.

For this clonotype: A much more abundant neighbour one base away suggests this may be a read error. This chain uses TRBV27 with TRBJ2-5, with 9 bases identical to TRBD2. This CDR3 is built from 17 residues. Germline CDR1 is MNHEY and CDR2 is SMNVEV (reference sequence). Trimming at V came to 3 bases and at J to 5 bases, leaving 13 bases not matched to a gene. Here the CDR3 reads CASSFVTSGPGGETQYF. DNA for the CDR3: TGTGCCAGCAGTTTTGTAACTAGCGGGCCAGGTGGTGAGACCCAGTACTTC.

The count of this clonotype is one. J is TRBJ2-7 and V is TRBV20-1; 7 nucleotides match TRBD2. Germline CDR1 is DFQATT and CDR2 is SNEGSKA (reference sequence). This CDR3 is built from 16 residues. The V gene end was trimmed by 0 bases and the J gene end by 2 bases; junction bases not matched to a gene: 10. For the CDR3, the DNA is TGCAGTGCTAGAGAGTTGGGCGGGAGTCCCGCCTACGAGCAGTACTTC. This sequence encodes CSARELGGSPAYEQYF.

The chain has TRBV7-2 and TRBJ2-7, with TRBD1 matching over 8 bases. This CDR3 has 15 residues. Trimming at V came to 6 bases and at J to 0 bases, leaving 7 bases not matched to a gene. CDR1 is SGHTA, CDR2 FQGNSA, per germline. In nucleotides, the CDR3 is TGTGCCAGCAGTCGGGACAGGAGGACCTCCTACGAGCAGTACTTC. Protein sequence: CASSRDRRTSYEQYF. The entire variable domain, with the rest obtained from reference TRBV7-2 and TRBJ2-7, is as follows: GAGVSQSPSNKVTEKGKDVELRCDPISGHTALYWYRQSLGQGLEFLIYFQGNSAPDKSGLPSDRFSAERTGGSVSTLTIQRTQQEDSAVYLCASSRDRRTSYEQYFGPGTRLTVT.

In this sample, this clonotype turned up many times. The V gene is TRBV7-3, the J gene TRBJ2-5; D might be TRBD1 (7 bases). This CDR3 spans 15 amino acids. Germline CDR1 reads SGHTA; CDR2 reads FQGTGA. The V end was cut by 4 bases, the J end by 2 bases, with 14 bases between. The CDR3 sequence: CASSSGRGEQETQYF. In DNA, the CDR3 is TGTGCCAGCAGCTCGGGCAGGGGGGAACAAGAGACCCAGTACTTC. Variable domain in full (rest from reference TRBV7-3 and TRBJ2-5): GAGVSQTPSNKVTEKGKYVELRCDPISGHTALYWYRQSLGQGPEFLIYFQGTGAADDSGLPNDRFFAVRPEGSVSTLKIQRTERGDSAVYLCASSSGRGEQETQYFGPGTRLLVL.

The chain employs TRBV5-6 and TRBJ2-7; D not certain. This CDR3 contains 16 residues. Trimming left V 2 bases short and J 2 bases short, with 17 bases between. Per the germline V gene, CDR1 is SGHDT and CDR2 is YYEEEE. The CDR3 DNA is TGTGCCAGCAGCTTAAAAAGGCTAACAAGACCCTACGAGCAGTACTTC. Its translation is CASSLKRLTRPYEQYF.

The V gene is TRBV20-1, the J gene TRBJ2-3, with 9 bases fitting TRBD2. The CDR3 is made up of 16 amino acids. The germline CDR1 and CDR2 sequences are DFQATT and SNEGSKA (reference sequence). V dropped 3 bases and J dropped 2; count of bases not matched to a gene: 9. CDR3 residues: CSASMVSGSTTDTQYF. CDR3 nucleotides: TGCAGTGCTAGTATGGTTAGCGGGAGTACCACAGATACGCAGTATTTT.

In this sample, this clonotype turned up many times. V is TRBV7-9 and J is TRBJ2-5; tentatively, D is TRBD2 (6 bases). Germline V gene lookup returns CDR1 SEHNR and CDR2 FQNEAQ (reference sequence). This CDR3 is built from 16 residues. The V and J ends lost 5 bases and 3 bases respectively, with 19 bases between them. The CDR3 region is CASSPSPGESEETQYF. Written as DNA, the CDR3 is TGTGCCAGCAGCCCCAGCCCGGGGGAGTCTGAAGAGACCCAGTACTTC.

At least ten counts were recorded for this clonotype. The junction departs from germline at one end; a sequencing error may be responsible. The J gene is TRBJ2-7, the V gene TRBV3-1; D might be TRBD1 (6 bases). The germline V gene encodes CDR1 LGHDT and CDR2 YNNKEL (reference sequence). This CDR3 contains 13 residues. CDR3 DNA sequence: TGTACCAGCAGCAGTTGGACAGCCTACGAGCAGTACTTC. This sequence encodes CTSSSWTAYEQYF.

On this clonotype itself: A read error may be the cause here, since a much bigger clone is one base away. Likely a read error: the CDR3 ends without its conserved phenylalanine or tryptophan. The rearrangement links TRBV28 to TRBJ2-7; a weak D match, TRBD2 (5 bases). The germline V and J ends were trimmed by 8 bases and 0 bases, with 11 bases remaining between them. Germline assignment: CDR1 MDHEN and CDR2 SYDVKM. The CDR3 is 13 amino acids. The CDR3 bases are TGTGCCAGCGAACGGGGTGACTCCTACGAGCAGTACTAC. Its protein product is CASERGDSYEQYY.